Listed below are T cell receptor beta chains from one sample, sequenced in a study of human T cells and chemical hapten exposure. TCRdb re-called the RACE reads through MiXCR, storing one row per CDR3 protein. Of approximately 52,000 distinct CDR3 sequences in the sample, 11% were seen once. The specimen was whole blood, collected in connection with sensitization to the hapten diphenylcyclopropenone (DPC). Receptors were obtained from a woman aged 40 to 49 with alopecia areata. Some clones in this sample may be carry-over from other donors' samples. Both conserved end residues are trimmed from each CDR3.

j_gene: TRBJ1-1
v_gene: TRBV20-1
CDR3aa: SAKLGQGGAF

j_gene: TRBJ2-3
v_gene: TRBV20-1
CDR3aa: SARGRQGLTDTQY

j_gene: TRBJ1-2
v_gene: TRBV29-1
CDR3aa: AGGDHGYT

j_gene: TRBJ2-1
v_gene: TRBV7-6
CDR3aa: ASSLQPSSRNEQF

j_gene: TRBJ2-7
v_gene: TRBV28
CDR3aa: ASTLGDYEQY

j_gene: TRBJ1-6
v_gene: TRBV6-1
CDR3aa: ASSRGPDRGAPLH

j_gene: TRBJ2-6
v_gene: TRBV11-3
CDR3aa: ASARPGANVLT

j_gene: TRBJ2-2
v_gene: TRBV20-1
CDR3aa: SASSRGTSITGELF

j_gene: TRBJ1-1
v_gene: TRBV28
CDR3aa: ASSLAGMNTEAF

j_gene: TRBJ1-5
v_gene: TRBV4-1
CDR3aa: ASSQAAGGWQPQH

j_gene: TRBJ2-2
v_gene: TRBV2
CDR3aa: ASNLGTSGTLSTGELF

j_gene: TRBJ2-5
v_gene: TRBV20-1
CDR3aa: SASGTGGASPRTQY

j_gene: TRBJ1-1
v_gene: TRBV12-3/TRBV12-4
CDR3aa: ASSSVGNTEAF

j_gene: TRBJ2-1
v_gene: TRBV5-1
CDR3aa: ASSSQGRGNEQF

j_gene: TRBJ2-1
v_gene: TRBV12-3/TRBV12-4
CDR3aa: ASSVDGNSYNEQF

j_gene: TRBJ1-1
v_gene: TRBV18
CDR3aa: ASSRQGQGAGAEAF

j_gene: TRBJ2-4
v_gene: TRBV7-9
CDR3aa: ASSLSRGSNIQY

j_gene: TRBJ2-5
v_gene: TRBV12-3/TRBV12-4
CDR3aa: ASSFLGKETQY

j_gene: TRBJ2-3
v_gene: TRBV11-3
CDR3aa: ASRKGGEGTDTQY

j_gene: TRBJ2-3
v_gene: TRBV7-2
CDR3aa: ASSTKGLAGTYTDTQY

j_gene: TRBJ2-5
v_gene: TRBV5-1
CDR3aa: ASSLGAGGGQETQY

j_gene: TRBJ1-2
v_gene: TRBV29-1
CDR3aa: SVEVNYGYT

j_gene: TRBJ2-7
v_gene: TRBV20-1
CDR3aa: SARLEGYSEQY

j_gene: TRBJ1-2
v_gene: TRBV27
CDR3aa: ASRSVGGRDGYT

j_gene: TRBJ1-2
v_gene: TRBV6-5
CDR3aa: ASSLDTYGYT

j_gene: TRBJ2-7
v_gene: TRBV3-1
CDR3aa: ASRTGLGSGEQY

j_gene: TRBJ2-5
v_gene: TRBV15
CDR3aa: ATGTSGSEETQY

j_gene: TRBJ1-2
v_gene: TRBV18
CDR3aa: ASSPGEGRDRHGYT

j_gene: TRBJ2-7
v_gene: TRBV18
CDR3aa: ASSTTGIYEQY

j_gene: TRBJ1-3
v_gene: TRBV4-3
CDR3aa: ASSQEGGNTIY

j_gene: TRBJ1-6
v_gene: TRBV2
CDR3aa: ASSDTGDSSYNSPLH

j_gene: TRBJ2-7
v_gene: TRBV20-1
CDR3aa: SSVLAGGYEQY

j_gene: TRBJ2-5
v_gene: TRBV7-2
CDR3aa: ASSLGTGGAETQY

j_gene: TRBJ1-1
v_gene: TRBV29-1
CDR3aa: SVEVTLNTEAF

j_gene: TRBJ2-5
v_gene: TRBV20-1
CDR3aa: SARAGNWEETQY

j_gene: TRBJ1-2
v_gene: TRBV29-1
CDR3aa: SVDFRVDYGYT

j_gene: TRBJ2-1
v_gene: TRBV12-3/TRBV12-4
CDR3aa: ASTLSGGSYNEQF

j_gene: TRBJ1-5
v_gene: TRBV20-1
CDR3aa: SARYFGAGSGQPQH

j_gene: TRBJ1-6
v_gene: TRBV21-1
CDR3aa: ASSASDSPLH

j_gene: TRBJ2-1
v_gene: TRBV7-6
CDR3aa: ASSPKGLPSNEQF

j_gene: TRBJ2-7
v_gene: TRBV5-1
CDR3aa: ASSLGPLTSGGSSYEQY

j_gene: TRBJ1-1
v_gene: TRBV11-2
CDR3aa: ASSLDENTEAF